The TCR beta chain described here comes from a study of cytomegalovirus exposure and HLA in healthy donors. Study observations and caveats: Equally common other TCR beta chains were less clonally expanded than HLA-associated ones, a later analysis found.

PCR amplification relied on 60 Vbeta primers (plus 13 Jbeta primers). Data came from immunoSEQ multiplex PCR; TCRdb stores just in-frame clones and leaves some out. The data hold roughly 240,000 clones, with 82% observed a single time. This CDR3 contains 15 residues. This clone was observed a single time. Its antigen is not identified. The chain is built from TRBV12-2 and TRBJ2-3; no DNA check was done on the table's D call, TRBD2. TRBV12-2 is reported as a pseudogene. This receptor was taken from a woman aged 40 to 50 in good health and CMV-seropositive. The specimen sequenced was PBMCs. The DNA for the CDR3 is TGTGCAAGTCGCCTCGAAAAGCGGGAATTAGATACGCAGTATTTT. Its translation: CASRLEKRELDTQYF.